This T cell receptor beta chain originates from a study of blood T cells in healthy people across ages (dated by TCRdb to the mid-2010s). For the wider study: Template switching captured roughly one uniquely barcoded TCR beta cDNA molecule per two T cells in model experiments. The donors were divided into four age groups: young (average around 16 years), middle-aged (about 40), aged (around 67) and long-lived (approximately 74). The study analyzed two additional independent replicas of 1 million unique cDNA reads from the same blood draw for two donors, one aged 18 to 29 and one aged 80 or older. The study measured age-related changes in TCR beta repertoire diversity using deep sequencing normalized with unique cDNA molecular identifiers. To avoid experimental bias, donors of different ages were randomly spread across the sequencing lanes.

Systemically healthy Caucasian individuals from Russia, 35 to 50 in total and aged roughly 6 to 100 years, were included as donors. Each donor gave ten milliliters of peripheral blood, drawn into EDTA-treated Vacutainer tubes. Ficoll-Paque density-gradient centrifugation was used to isolate PBMCs, with at least 7 million per sample. Total RNA was extracted from PBMCs with Trizol reagent, with at least 5.5 micrograms obtained per sample. For every donor, flow cytometry on a PBMC aliquot measured the percentage of naive CD45RAhigh/CD27high T cells. A word on this clonotype: The clone's antigen remains unknown. Per-base quality was not reported, and no clone a single base away is much larger than it.

The junction shows trimming of 0 bases on V and 2 bases on J, plus 12 bases between the germline ends. CDR1 SGHRS and CDR2 YFSETQ were looked up in the germline V gene. The CDR3 contains 16 residues, cysteine and phenylalanine counted. CDR3 DNA is the only sequence kept; it has 48 bases, read in frame from the first base. The investigation overall reported the following: Conclusive comparison of naive and antigen-experienced compartments was prevented by the profiling of bulk unsorted PBMCs. As age increased, observed TCR beta diversity per million T cells dropped in a roughly linear way, and a significant reduction was already evident by age approximately 40. Compared with the aged group, more naive CD4+ T cells, fewer expanded clones and increased TCR diversity were shown by the long-lived group, suggesting age selection. Total diversity estimates from one million sequenced T cells were considered lower bounds and underestimates. Because the CMV infection status of the donors was unknown, age-related changes in expanded clonotypes may potentially have been confounded. Observed TCR beta diversity correlated strongly with the percentage of naive T cells measured by flow cytometry.

The library came from 5' RACE. Sequencing was carried out with an Illumina HiSeq 2500. A second PCR of about 6 to 11 cycles was run with a J-beta primer mix and a sample-barcoded 5' primer. A unique molecular identifier was introduced onto each TCR beta cDNA molecule by a template-switch 5' adaptor carrying 12 random nucleotides. At least 2.5 million CDR3-containing paired-end reads were obtained from each sample. All of the RNA was converted into first-strand cDNA using the Mint cDNA synthesis kit, with a TRBC-specific oligonucleotide serving as the primer. All cDNA was treated with uracil-DNA glycosylase and then went through a first 18-cycle PCR with the universal primers M1SS and BC2_uni_R. In the original analysis: Each sample was normalized by randomly selecting 1 million high-quality reads, each carrying a distinct molecular identifier. Instead of being binned into consensus sequences, reads that shared molecular identifiers were thrown out. MiTCR, with a Q25 quality threshold and the strictest error-elimination algorithm, was used for CDR3 identification, clonotype clustering and error correction. A nonparametric unseen species model with Euler transformation was used to estimate a lower bound on total TCR beta diversity. TCRdb cleaned the public reads at Q25 with fastp, built clones with MiXCR and kept in-frame beta chains. One record per CDR3 amino acid sequence lists the most common genes and DNA. It is TCRdb's table, rather than the study itself, that gives the V and J calls and clone size. Recorded for this sample are 550,000 to 800,000 distinct CDR3 sequences; 32% of them occurred a single time. The top ten clones comprise approximately 15% of the sample.

Rearrangement joined TRBV5-1 to TRBJ1-3; a confident D gene designation cannot be given. Specimen: blood. This TCR was recovered from a woman of 80 years or more in good health. Donor details come from another sample of the same person, matched by shared clones. The CDR3 in this case is CASSLEPRTPGNTIYF. The DNA reads as follows: TGCGCCAGCAGCTTGGAGCCGCGAACACCTGGAAACACCATATATTTT.